The 25 T cell receptor beta chains listed next were all sequenced from one sample in a study of blood T cell dynamics during melanoma immunotherapy. Clones were read by immunoSEQ multiplex PCR, and TCRdb kept only the in-frame ones, dropping some. Of about 11,000 clones listed, over 75% are singletons. Documented time point: week 3, after first cycle of checkpoint inhibitor. This sample comprised blood, obtained from a patient treated with checkpoint blockade. Receptors originate from a human donor with melanoma.

This clone was seen only a few times. The chain links TRBV18 to TRBJ1-1, with D unresolved. The V gene lost 3 bases and the J gene lost 1 base, with 6 bases spanning the gap. Germline loops: CDR1 KGHSH, CDR2 LQKENI. The CDR3 covers 13 residues. CDR3: CASSPRENTEAFF. The CDR3 region has the DNA TGTGCCAGCTCACCCCGGGAGAACACTGAAGCTTTCTTT.

The CDR3 protein is CASSAYTGTELRQTQYF. In DNA form, the CDR3 reads TGTGCCAGTAGTGCGTACACCGGGACTGAGTTAAGGCAGACCCAGTACTTC. This chain uses TRBV19 with TRBJ2-5, with D possibly TRBD2 on 6 matching bases. Germline CDR1 reads LNHDA; CDR2 reads SQIVND (reference sequence). The CDR3 contains 17 residues. Trimming left V 5 bases short and J 6 bases short, with 25 bases between.

The rearrangement joins TRBV10-2 to TRBJ2-5, with a possible D match to TRBD2 (6 bases). Germline CDR1 is WSHSY and CDR2 is SAAADI. Trimming took off 4 bases at V and 1 base at J, with 10 bases between the two ends. This CDR3 is 14 amino acids long. Here the CDR3 reads CASSGGGAQETQYF. CDR3 nucleotide sequence: TGCGCCAGCAGTGGGGGCGGGGCCCAAGAGACCCAGTACTTC.

The rearrangement uses TRBV10-3 and TRBJ1-4; TRBD1 matches at 7 bases. V lost 6 bases and J lost 7; bases outside the gene matches: 11. Germline CDR1 is ENHRY and CDR2 is SYGVKD. The CDR3 consists of 15 residues. CDR3 amino acids: CAISAEGQWAEKLFF. CDR3 DNA: TGTGCCATCAGCGCCGAGGGACAGTGGGCTGAAAAACTGTTTTTT.

J is TRBJ2-7 and V is TRBV12-5; D gene ambiguous. Per germline, CDR1 LGHNT and CDR2 FRNRAP. The V gene lost 7 bases and the J gene lost 2 bases, with 15 bases spanning the gap. This CDR3 has 14 residues. The CDR3 bases are TGTGCTAGTGCCGACCCTCGGTACGCCTACGAGCAGTACTTC. Its protein is CASADPRYAYEQYF.

This chain uses TRBV5-6 with TRBJ2-5; the match to TRBD1 covers 8 bases. Trimming removed 4 bases from V and 5 bases from J; junction bases left unmatched: 4. This CDR3 has 13 amino acids. From germline, CDR1 is SGHDT and CDR2 YYEEEE. This chain's CDR3 is CASSRDRRETQYF. Here the CDR3 DNA reads TGTGCCAGCAGCAGGGACAGGCGGGAGACCCAGTACTTC.

This clone was observed once. The CDR3: CASSPRLASSYEQYF. The CDR3 DNA is TGTGCCAGCTCACCACGACTAGCGAGCTCCTACGAGCAGTACTTC. This sequence joins TRBV18 and TRBJ2-7; 8 bases fit TRBD2. From germline, CDR1 is KGHSH and CDR2 LQKENI. The J segment lost 0 bases and the V segment lost 1 base, leaving 2 bases of the junction unmatched. This CDR3 comprises 15 residues.

The J gene is TRBJ2-3, the V gene TRBV5-1; 12 bases fit TRBD2. Germline V gene lookup returns CDR1 SGHRS and CDR2 YFSETQ. The CDR3 loop spans 17 amino acids. V gave up 0 bases and J gave up 7 bases; unmatched junction bases: 9. DNA for the CDR3: TGCGCCAGCAGCTTGGTACCTAGCGGGGGGGGTGCAAATACGCAGTATTTT. This sequence encodes CASSLVPSGGGANTQYF.

This rearrangement joins TRBV19 to TRBJ2-5; 14 positions match TRBD2. V lost 9 bases to trimming and J lost 5 bases; unmatched junction nucleotides: 5. The CDR3 extends over 14 amino acids. In germline, CDR1 is LNHDA, CDR2 SQIVND (reference sequence). This chain's CDR3 is CARTSGGAGETQYF. CDR3 nucleotides: TGTGCCAGGACTAGCGGGGGGGCCGGTGAGACCCAGTACTTC. Variable domain in full (rest from reference TRBV19 and TRBJ2-5): DGGITQSPKYLFRKEGQNVTLSCEQNLNHDAMYWYRQDPGQGLRLIYYSQIVNDFQKGDIAEGYSVSREKKESFPLTVTSAQKNPTAFYLCARTSGGAGETQYFGPGTRLLVL.

V and J are TRBV6-5 and TRBJ1-2, with TRBD1 matching 9 bases. This CDR3 is built from 14 residues. V shed 6 bases, J shed 5 bases, and the junction held 7 bases outside the gene matches. CDR1 is MNHEY and CDR2 is SVGAGI in the germline V gene. CDR3 coding DNA: TGTGCCAGCAGATTGGACAGGGGAGCTTATGGCTACACCTTC. Its translation: CASRLDRGAYGYTF.

The gene calls are TRBV5-1 and TRBJ1-4; possible D gene TRBD1, 5 bases. The CDR3 covers 13 residues. Germline V lookup: CDR1 SGHRS, CDR2 YFSETQ. V lost 4 bases to trimming and J lost 8 bases, with 12 bases between them. CDR3 residues: CASSGDLKEKLFF. For the CDR3, the DNA is TGCGCCAGCAGCGGGGACCTAAAGGAAAAACTGTTTTTT.

The chain has TRBV30 and TRBJ2-1, with a tentative D call TRBD1 (6 bases). The CDR3 is 17 amino acids. The germline gives CDR1 GTSNPN, CDR2 SVGIG (reference sequence). V was shortened by 3 bases and J by 0 bases, with 18 bases between the two germline ends. For the CDR3, the DNA is TGTGCCTGGAGGGCCCAAGGGGGTGGGAGCTCCTACAATGAGCAGTTCTTC. This codes for CAWRAQGGGSSYNEQFF.

The genes are TRBV10-3 and TRBJ1-3; 7 bases match TRBD1. Germline V lookup: CDR1 ENHRY, CDR2 SYGVKD. V was clipped by 2 bases and J by 4 bases; unmatched bases: 5. The CDR3 is 15 residues long. For the CDR3, the DNA is TGTGCCATCAGTGAGGGGACAGTGGCCGGAAACACCATATATTTT. This codes for CAISEGTVAGNTIYF.

J is TRBJ2-3 and V is TRBV4-3; 9 nucleotides agree with TRBD1. This CDR3 has 17 residues. V lost 1 base, J lost 2 bases, and 7 bases stayed unmatched. CDR1 is LGHNA, CDR2 YSLEER, per germline. The CDR3 DNA reads TGCGCCAGCAGCCAAGGCTCGGGACAGGGCTTCACAGATACGCAGTATTTT. It translates to CASSQGSGQGFTDTQYF.

The CDR3: CATGLAASQETQYF. The CDR3 bases are TGTGCCACCGGACTAGCGGCCAGCCAAGAGACCCAGTACTTC. The chain joins TRBV10-3 to TRBJ2-5, with 10 bases identical to TRBD2. This CDR3 region has 14 residues. The germline CDR1 and CDR2 sequences are ENHRY and SYGVKD. J lost 1 base, V lost 10 bases, and 6 bases had no gene match.

The chain couples TRBV5-1 to TRBJ1-1; TRBD1 matches at 9 bases. The CDR3 covers 14 residues. Germline lookup yields CDR1 SGHRS and CDR2 YFSETQ. V trimming: 6 bases; J trimming: 1 base; junction bases outside the gene matches: 4. The DNA of the CDR3 is TGCGCCAGCACCCGACAGGGGGGGAACACTGAAGCTTTCTTT. This sequence encodes CASTRQGGNTEAFF. The full variable domain, with the rest looked up from reference TRBV5-1 and TRBJ1-1, is KAGVTQTPRYLIKTRGQQVTLSCSPISGHRSVSWYQQTPGQGLQFLFEYFSETQRNKGNFPGRFSGRQFSNSRSEMNVSTLELGDSALYLCASTRQGGNTEAFFGQGTRLTVV.

J is TRBJ2-5 and V is TRBV7-6; TRBD2 aligns across 8 bases. V shed 6 bases, J shed 0 bases, and the junction held 3 bases outside the gene matches. In germline, CDR1 is SGHVS, CDR2 FNYEAQ. The CDR3 loop spans 14 amino acids. The CDR3 reads CASSRLAHQETQYF. DNA of the CDR3: TGTGCCAGCAGTAGACTAGCGCACCAAGAGACCCAGTACTTC.

This clone was picked up one time. The chain links TRBV23-1 to TRBJ2-6, with 8 bases identical to TRBD2. TRBV23-1 is classed as an ORF, of uncertain function. The CDR3 is 19 residues long. Unmatched junction bases numbered 17, after V lost 8 bases and J lost 2 bases. CDR3 protein: CASGIGGEILFTGANVLTF. The CDR3, as DNA: TGCGCCAGCGGCATCGGGGGGGAAATACTCTTCACTGGGGCCAACGTCCTGACTTTC.

The chain combines TRBV7-2 with TRBJ2-5; 7 bases match TRBD1. V gave up 4 bases and J gave up 5 bases; unmatched junction bases: 7. This CDR3 has 14 residues. The V gene's germline CDR1 is SGHTA and CDR2 FQGNSA. The CDR3 sequence is CASSSVEGAETQYF. The CDR3 DNA sequence: TGTGCCAGCAGCTCGGTCGAGGGGGCCGAGACCCAGTACTTC.

The genes are TRBV7-2 and TRBJ2-7; D tentatively reads TRBD1 or TRBD2 (5 bases each). The V gene's germline CDR1 is SGHTA and CDR2 FQGNSA. This CDR3 spans 13 amino acids. V lost 3 bases and J 2 bases, leaving 8 bases between the germline ends. CDR3 region: CASSFGTAYEQYF. The CDR3, as DNA: TGTGCCAGCAGCTTTGGGACGGCCTACGAGCAGTACTTC.

The rearrangement joins TRBV11-3 to TRBJ2-2, with 11 bases matching TRBD1. Germline V lookup: CDR1 SGHNT, CDR2 YENEEA. CDR3 length: 15 residues. The V and J ends lost 3 bases and 3 bases, in that order; junction bases with no gene match: 0. CDR3: CASSLDRGHTGELFF. CDR3 nucleotide sequence: TGTGCCAGCAGCTTGGACAGGGGGCACACCGGGGAGCTGTTTTTT.

The chain employs TRBV6-5 and TRBJ2-7; 8 bases line up with TRBD2. The germline CDR1 and CDR2 sequences are MNHEY and SVGAGI. The CDR3 covers 15 residues. The ends lost 0 bases at V and 0 bases at J; junction bases unmatched: 1. The CDR3 is CASSYSLAGSYEQYF. CDR3 nucleotides: TGTGCCAGCAGTTACTCGCTAGCGGGCTCCTACGAGCAGTACTTC.

The chain joins TRBV19 to TRBJ1-3; D gene unclear. Between the trimmed V and J ends, which lost 3 bases and 1 base, there was a span of 1 base. This CDR3 has 12 residues. CDR1 LNHDA and CDR2 SQIVND come from the germline V gene (reference sequence). The CDR3 protein is CASSISGNTIYF. CDR3 bases: TGTGCCAGTAGTATTTCTGGAAACACCATATATTTT.

V gene TRBV5-1 combines with J gene TRBJ2-2; TRBD1 is a possible D gene (6 bases). Per the germline V gene, CDR1 is SGHRS and CDR2 is YFSETQ. CDR3 length: 14 amino acids. Trimming took off 4 bases at V and 5 bases at J, with 12 bases between the two ends. CDR3 protein: CASSPDSSTGELFF. DNA of the CDR3: TGCGCCAGCAGCCCGGACAGCTCAACCGGGGAGCTGTTTTTT.

The chain has TRBV7-2 and TRBJ2-1; no clear D. Trimming removed 2 bases at V and 0 bases at J, with 8 bases between. Germline CDR1 is SGHTA and CDR2 is FQGNSA. This CDR3 is 15 amino acids long. This CDR3 reads CASSLTGSSYNEQFF. CDR3 DNA sequence: TGTGCCAGCAGCTTAACCGGTAGCTCCTACAATGAGCAGTTCTTC.